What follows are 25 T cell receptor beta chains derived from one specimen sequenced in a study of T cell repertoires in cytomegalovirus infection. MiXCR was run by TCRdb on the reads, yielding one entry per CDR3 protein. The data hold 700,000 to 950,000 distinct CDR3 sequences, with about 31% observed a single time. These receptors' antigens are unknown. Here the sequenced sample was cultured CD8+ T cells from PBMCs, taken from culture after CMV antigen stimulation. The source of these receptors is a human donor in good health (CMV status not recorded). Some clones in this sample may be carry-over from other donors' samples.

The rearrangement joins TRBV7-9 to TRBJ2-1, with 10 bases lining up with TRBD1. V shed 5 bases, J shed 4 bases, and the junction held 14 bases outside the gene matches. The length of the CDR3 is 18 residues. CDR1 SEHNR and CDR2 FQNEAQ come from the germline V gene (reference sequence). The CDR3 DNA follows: TGTGCCAGCAGCACAATCAAGTCCCCGGGACAGGGGTACAATGAGCAGTTCTTC. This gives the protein CASSTIKSPGQGYNEQFF.

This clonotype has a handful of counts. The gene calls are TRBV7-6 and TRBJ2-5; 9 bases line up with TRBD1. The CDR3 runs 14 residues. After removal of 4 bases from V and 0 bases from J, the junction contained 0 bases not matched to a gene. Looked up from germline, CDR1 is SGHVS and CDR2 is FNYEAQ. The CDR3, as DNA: TGTGCCAGCAGCTGGGACAGGGACCAAGAGACCCAGTACTTC. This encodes CASSWDRDQETQYF.

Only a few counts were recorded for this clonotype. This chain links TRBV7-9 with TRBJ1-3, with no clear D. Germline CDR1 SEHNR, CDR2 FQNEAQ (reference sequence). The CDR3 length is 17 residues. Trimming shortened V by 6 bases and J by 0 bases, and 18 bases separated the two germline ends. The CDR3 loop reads CASSYSLRPGSGNTIYF. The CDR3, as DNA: TGTGCCAGCAGTTACTCGCTCCGGCCCGGCTCTGGAAACACCATATATTTT. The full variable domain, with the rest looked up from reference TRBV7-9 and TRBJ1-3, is DTGVSQNPRHKITKRGQNVTFRCDPISEHNRLYWYRQTLGQGPEFLTYFQNEAQLEKSRLLSDRFSAERPKGSFSTLEIQRTEQGDSAMYLCASSYSLRPGSGNTIYFGEGSWLTVV.

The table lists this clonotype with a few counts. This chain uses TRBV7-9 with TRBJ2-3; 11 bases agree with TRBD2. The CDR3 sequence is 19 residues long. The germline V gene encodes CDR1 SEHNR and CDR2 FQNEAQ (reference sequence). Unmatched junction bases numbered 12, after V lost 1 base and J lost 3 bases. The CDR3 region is CASSLVALLLAGATDTQYF. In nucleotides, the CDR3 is TGTGCCAGCAGCTTAGTCGCCCTACTACTAGCGGGGGCGACAGATACGCAGTATTTT.

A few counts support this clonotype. CDR3 nucleotide sequence: TGTGCCAGCAGCCAAGAAGGCCGGGACAGGGTCGCTGAAGCTTTCTTT. Translating gives CASSQEGRDRVAEAFF. The V and J genes are TRBV4-2 and TRBJ1-1; 9 nucleotides agree with TRBD1. Unmatched junction bases numbered 8, after V lost 0 bases and J lost 6 bases. The germline gives CDR1 LGHNA, CDR2 YNFKEQ. CDR3 size: 16 residues.

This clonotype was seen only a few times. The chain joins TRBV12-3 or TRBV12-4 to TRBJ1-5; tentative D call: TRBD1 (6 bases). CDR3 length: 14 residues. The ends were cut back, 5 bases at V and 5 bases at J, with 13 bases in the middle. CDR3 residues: CASSIYRDDQPQHF. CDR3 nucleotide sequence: TGTGCCAGCAGTATTTACAGGGATGATCAGCCCCAGCATTTT.

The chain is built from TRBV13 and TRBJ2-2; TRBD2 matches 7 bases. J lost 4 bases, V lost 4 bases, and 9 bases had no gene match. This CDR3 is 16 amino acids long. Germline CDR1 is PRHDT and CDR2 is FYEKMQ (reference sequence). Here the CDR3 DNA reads TGTGCCAGCAGCTCAGACCGGGGGGTAGGCACCGGGGAGCTGTTTTTT. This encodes CASSSDRGVGTGELFF.

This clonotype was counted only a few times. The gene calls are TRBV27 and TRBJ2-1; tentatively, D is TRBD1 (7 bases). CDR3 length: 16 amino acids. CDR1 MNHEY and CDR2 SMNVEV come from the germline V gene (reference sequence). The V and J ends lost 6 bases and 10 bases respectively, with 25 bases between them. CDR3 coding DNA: TGTGCCAGCAGCCAACTACAGGGGCTTAGAGGAGGGGAGCAGTTCTTC. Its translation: CASSQLQGLRGGEQFF.

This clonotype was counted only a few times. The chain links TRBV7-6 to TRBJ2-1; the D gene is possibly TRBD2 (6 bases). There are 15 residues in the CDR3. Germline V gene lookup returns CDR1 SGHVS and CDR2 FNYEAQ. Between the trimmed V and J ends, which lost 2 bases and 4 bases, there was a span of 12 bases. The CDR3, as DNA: TGTGCCAGCAGCTTAATCCTTGCGGGATACAATGAGCAGTTCTTC. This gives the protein CASSLILAGYNEQFF.

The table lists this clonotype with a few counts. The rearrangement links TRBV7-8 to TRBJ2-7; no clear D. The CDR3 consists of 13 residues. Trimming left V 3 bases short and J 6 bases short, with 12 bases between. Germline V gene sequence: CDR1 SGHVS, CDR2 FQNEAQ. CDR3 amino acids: CASSLEGLLEQYV. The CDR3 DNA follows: TGTGCCAGCAGCTTGGAAGGGCTCCTCGAGCAGTACGTC.

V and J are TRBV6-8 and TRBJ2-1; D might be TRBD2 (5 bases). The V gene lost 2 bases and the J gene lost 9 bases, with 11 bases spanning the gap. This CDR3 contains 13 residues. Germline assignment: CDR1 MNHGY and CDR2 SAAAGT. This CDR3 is CASSYAIEGEQFF. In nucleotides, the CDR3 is TGTGCCAGCAGTTACGCCATAGAGGGTGAGCAGTTCTTC.

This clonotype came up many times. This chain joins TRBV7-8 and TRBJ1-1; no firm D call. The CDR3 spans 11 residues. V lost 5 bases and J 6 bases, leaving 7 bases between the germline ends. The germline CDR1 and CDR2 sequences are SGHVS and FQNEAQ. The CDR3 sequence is CASSGGAEAFF. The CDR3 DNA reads TGTGCCAGCAGCGGCGGGGCTGAAGCTTTCTTT.

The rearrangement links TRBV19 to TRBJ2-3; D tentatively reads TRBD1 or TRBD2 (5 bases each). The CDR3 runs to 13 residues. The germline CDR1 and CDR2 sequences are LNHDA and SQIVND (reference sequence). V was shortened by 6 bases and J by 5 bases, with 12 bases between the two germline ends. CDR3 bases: TGTGCCAGTAGGAAGGGGACGGGAGATACGCAGTATTTT. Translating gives CASRKGTGDTQYF.

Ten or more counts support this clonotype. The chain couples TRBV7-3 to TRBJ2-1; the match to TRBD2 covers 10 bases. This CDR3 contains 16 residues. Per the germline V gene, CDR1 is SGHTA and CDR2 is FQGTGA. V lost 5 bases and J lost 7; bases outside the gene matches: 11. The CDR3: CASSTLTSGVVNEQFF. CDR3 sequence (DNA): TGTGCCAGCAGCACCCTCACTAGCGGGGTAGTTAATGAGCAGTTCTTC.

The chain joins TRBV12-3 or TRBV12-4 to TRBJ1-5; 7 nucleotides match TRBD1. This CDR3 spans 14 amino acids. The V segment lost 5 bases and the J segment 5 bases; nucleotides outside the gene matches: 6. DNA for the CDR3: TGTGCCAGCAGTACAGACAGGGACGATCAGCCCCAGCATTTT. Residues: CASSTDRDDQPQHF.

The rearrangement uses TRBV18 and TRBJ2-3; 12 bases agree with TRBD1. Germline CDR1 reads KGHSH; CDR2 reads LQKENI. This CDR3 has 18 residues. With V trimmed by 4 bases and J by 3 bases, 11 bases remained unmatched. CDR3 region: CASSLTRDRGRLTDTQYF. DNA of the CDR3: TGTGCCAGCTCACTTACTCGGGACAGGGGGCGCCTAACAGATACGCAGTATTTT. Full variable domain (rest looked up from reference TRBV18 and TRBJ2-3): NAGVMQNPRHLVRRRGQEARLRCSPMKGHSHVYWYRQLPEEGLKFMVYLQKENIIDESGMPKERFSAEFPKEGPSILRIQQVVRGDSAAYFCASSLTRDRGRLTDTQYFGPGTRLTVL.

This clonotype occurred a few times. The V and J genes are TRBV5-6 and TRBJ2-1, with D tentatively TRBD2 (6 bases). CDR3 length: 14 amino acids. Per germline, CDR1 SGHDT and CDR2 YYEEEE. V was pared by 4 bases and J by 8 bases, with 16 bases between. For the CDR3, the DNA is TGTGCCAGCAGCCTTGGGACTCCCCGGCATGAGCAGTTCTTC. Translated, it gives CASSLGTPRHEQFF.

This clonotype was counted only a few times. The CDR3 protein is CASSDQEVSGANVLTF. Here the CDR3 DNA reads TGTGCCAGCAGTGATCAGGAAGTTAGTGGGGCCAACGTCCTGACTTTC. The rearrangement joins TRBV25-1 to TRBJ2-6; D is uncertain. Trimming removed 3 bases from V and 3 bases from J, with 12 bases in between. The germline V gene has CDR1 MGHDK and CDR2 SYGVNS. This CDR3 region has 16 residues.

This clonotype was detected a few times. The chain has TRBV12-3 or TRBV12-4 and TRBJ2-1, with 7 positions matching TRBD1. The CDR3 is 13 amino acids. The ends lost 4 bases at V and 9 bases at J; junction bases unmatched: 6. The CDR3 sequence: CASSSRQGTEQFF. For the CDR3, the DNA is TGTGCCAGCAGTTCACGACAGGGAACTGAGCAGTTCTTC.

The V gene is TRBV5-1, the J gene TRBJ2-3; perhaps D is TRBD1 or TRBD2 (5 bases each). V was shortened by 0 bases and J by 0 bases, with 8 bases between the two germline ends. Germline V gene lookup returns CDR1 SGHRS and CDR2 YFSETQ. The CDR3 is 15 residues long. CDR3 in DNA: TGCGCCAGCAGCTTGGAATGGGACAGCACAGATACGCAGTATTTT. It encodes CASSLEWDSTDTQYF.

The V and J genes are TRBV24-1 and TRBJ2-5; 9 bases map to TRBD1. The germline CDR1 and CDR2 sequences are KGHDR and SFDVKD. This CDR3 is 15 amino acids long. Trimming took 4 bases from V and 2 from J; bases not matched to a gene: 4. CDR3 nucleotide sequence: TGTGCCACCAGTGACCCGACAGGGGGTCAAGAGACCCAGTACTTC. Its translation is CATSDPTGGQETQYF.

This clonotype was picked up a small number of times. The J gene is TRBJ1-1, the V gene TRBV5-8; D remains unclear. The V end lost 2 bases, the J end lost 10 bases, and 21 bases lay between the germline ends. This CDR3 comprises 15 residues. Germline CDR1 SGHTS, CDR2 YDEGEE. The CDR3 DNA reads TGTGCCAGCAGCTTTTCTGGACGCTTCGCATGGGGAGCTTTCTTT. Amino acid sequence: CASSFSGRFAWGAFF.

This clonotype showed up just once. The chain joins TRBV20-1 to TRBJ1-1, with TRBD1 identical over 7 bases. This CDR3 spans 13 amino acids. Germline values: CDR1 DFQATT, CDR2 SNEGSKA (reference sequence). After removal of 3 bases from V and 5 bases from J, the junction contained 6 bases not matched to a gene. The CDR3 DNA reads TGCAGTGCTAGTGCGCCACAGGGGACTGAAGCTTTCTTT. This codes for CSASAPQGTEAFF.

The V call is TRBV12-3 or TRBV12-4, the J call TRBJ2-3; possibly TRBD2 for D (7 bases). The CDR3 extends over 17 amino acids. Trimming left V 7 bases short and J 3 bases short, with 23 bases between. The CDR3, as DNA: TGTGCCAGCATCCTTGGGGGGGGGCAAATACGGACAGATACGCAGTATTTT. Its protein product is CASILGGGQIRTDTQYF.

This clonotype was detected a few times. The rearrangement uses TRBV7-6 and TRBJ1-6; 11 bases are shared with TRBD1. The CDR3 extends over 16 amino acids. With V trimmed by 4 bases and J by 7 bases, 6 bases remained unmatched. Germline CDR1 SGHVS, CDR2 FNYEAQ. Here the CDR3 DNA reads TGTGCCAGCAGCTATGGGACAGGGGGTTACAATTCACCCCTCCACTTT. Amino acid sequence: CASSYGTGGYNSPLHF.